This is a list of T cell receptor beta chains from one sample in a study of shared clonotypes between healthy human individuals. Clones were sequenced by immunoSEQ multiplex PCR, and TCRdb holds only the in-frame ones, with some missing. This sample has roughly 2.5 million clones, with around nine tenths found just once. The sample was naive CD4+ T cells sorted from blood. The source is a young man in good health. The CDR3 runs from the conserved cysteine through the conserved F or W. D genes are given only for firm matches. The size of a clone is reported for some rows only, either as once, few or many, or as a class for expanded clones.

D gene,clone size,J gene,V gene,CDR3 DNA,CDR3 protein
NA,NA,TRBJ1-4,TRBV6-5,TGTGCCAGCAGCGAGGGGGTGACGGGTGAAAAACTGTTTTTT,CASSEGVTGEKLFF
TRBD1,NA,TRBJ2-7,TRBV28,TGTGCCAGCAGTTCGGGGACAGAATTTTACTACGAGCAGTACTTC,CASSSGTEFYYEQYF
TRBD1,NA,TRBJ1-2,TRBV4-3,TGCGCCAGCAGCCAGGGACAGGGCTATGGCTACACCTTC,CASSQGQGYGYTF
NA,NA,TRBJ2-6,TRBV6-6,TGTGCCAGCAGCCGGGACGACTCTGGGGCCAACGTCCTGACTTTC,CASSRDDSGANVLTF
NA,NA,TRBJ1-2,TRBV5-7,TGTGCCAGCAGCTTGGACAGGTTGAACTATGGCTACACCTTC,CASSLDRLNYGYTF
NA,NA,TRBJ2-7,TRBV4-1,TGCGCCAGCAGCCAAGATCAACTCGGGGAGCGGGCCTACGAGCAGTACTTC,CASSQDQLGERAYEQYF
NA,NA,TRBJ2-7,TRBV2,TGTGCCAGCAGTGGTCAGGGAATCCCCTACGAGCAGTACTTC,CASSGQGIPYEQYF
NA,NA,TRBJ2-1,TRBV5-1,TGCGCCAGCAGCTTCCCCTTGGCCTACAATGAGCAGTTCTTC,CASSFPLAYNEQFF
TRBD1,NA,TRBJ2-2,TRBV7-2,TGTGCCAGCAGCCATGGACAGGGGCTTATCTGGGAGCTGTTTTTT,CASSHGQGLIWELFF
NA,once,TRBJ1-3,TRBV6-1,TGTGCCAGCAGTGACCGGGACATATATTTT,CASSDRDIYF
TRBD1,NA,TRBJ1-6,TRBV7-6,TGTGCCAGCAGCCCCGCCCCGGGACAGACACAGTATTCACCCCTCCACTTT,CASSPAPGQTQYSPLHF
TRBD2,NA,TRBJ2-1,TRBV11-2,TGTGCCAGCAGCTTAGTCCTAGCGGGAGGGCCCTACAATGAGCAGTTCTTC,CASSLVLAGGPYNEQFF
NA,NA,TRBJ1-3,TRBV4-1,TGCGCCAGCTCAACCTCGTGGCAGGCTGGAAACACCATATATTTT,CASSTSWQAGNTIYF
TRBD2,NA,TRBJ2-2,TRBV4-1,TGCGCCAGCAGCCCACGACTAGCGGGAGTAAACACCGGGGAGCTGTTTTTT,CASSPRLAGVNTGELFF
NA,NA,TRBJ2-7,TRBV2,TGTGCCAGCAGTCTCGGGACCTATTCCTACGAGCAGTACTTC,CASSLGTYSYEQYF
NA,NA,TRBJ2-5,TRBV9,TGTGCCAGCAGCGTAGCTGGGGAAGAGACCCAGTACTTC,CASSVAGEETQYF
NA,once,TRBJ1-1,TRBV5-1,TGCGCCAGCAGCGGGGACCTCGCTCGCGCTGAAGCTTTCTTT,CASSGDLARAEAFF
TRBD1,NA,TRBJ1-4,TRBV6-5,TGTGCCAGCAGGGGACAGGGAGGGGAAAAACTGTTTTTT,CASRGQGGEKLFF
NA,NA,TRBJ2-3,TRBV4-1,TGCGCCAGCAGCCAAGTCCTGGGCACAGATACGCAGTATTTT,CASSQVLGTDTQYF
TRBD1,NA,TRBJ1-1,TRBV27,TGTGCCAGCCTCCGGGACAGGGGGTCCACTGAAGCTTTCTTT,CASLRDRGSTEAFF
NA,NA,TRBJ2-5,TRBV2,TGTGCCAGCAGCCGAGAAGAGACCCAGTACTTC,CASSREETQYF
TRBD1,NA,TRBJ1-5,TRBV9,TGTGCCAGCAGCTCCGGACAGGGGAGCAGTCAGCCCCAGCATTTT,CASSSGQGSSQPQHF
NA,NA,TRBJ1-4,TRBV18,TGTGCCAGCTCACCGACCAATGAAAAACTGTTTTTT,CASSPTNEKLFF
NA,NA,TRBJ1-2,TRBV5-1,TGCGCCAGCAGCTTGGCCGAACCAGGAGCTAACTATGGCTACACCTTC,CASSLAEPGANYGYTF
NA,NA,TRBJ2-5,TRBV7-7,TGTGCTAGCAGCTTAGGGTCCCAAGAGACCCAGTACTTC,CASSLGSQETQYF
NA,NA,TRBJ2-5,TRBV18,TGTGCCAGCTCACCACTGGACGGGATGAAGACCCAGTACTTC,CASSPLDGMKTQYF
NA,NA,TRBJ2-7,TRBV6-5,TGTGCCAGCAGTTACGGCGGTAGCCGGCCCTACGAGCAGTACTTC,CASSYGGSRPYEQYF
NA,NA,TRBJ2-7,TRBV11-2,TGTGCCAGCAGCCTATATCCCTATATAGACGAGCAGTACTTC,CASSLYPYIDEQYF